The present entry profiles one T cell receptor (beta chain) with its context. Its recognized antigen is unknown. The input lacks base qualities; no much larger clone sits a single base away. The sample originates from a study of T cell changes during pregnancy in multiple sclerosis (dated by TCRdb to between 2017 and 2020). About the full investigation: Changes in the T cell repertoire over the course of pregnancy were examined in this study in women with multiple sclerosis.

Library preparation employed the immunoSEQ multiplex PCR assay. TCRdb mirrors the immuneACCESS table, restricted to in-frame sequences. Some clones are absent from its copies; in checked studies, under half trace to an unresolved V gene, and the reason for the others is unknown. Recorded for this sample are around 60,000 clones; about 89% of them occurred a single time. Around 0.5% of the sample is taken by the ten largest. Taken from the germline V gene, the CDR1 and CDR2 loops are MNHEY and SVGAGI. The CDR3 holds 16 amino acids from the cysteine to the phenylalanine. The CDR3 DNA has 48 bases and is translated from base 1. The junction shows trimming of 4 bases on V and 2 bases on J, and the gene matches do not reach 6 bases of it.

This receptor was obtained from a female donor in good health, enrolled as a control in a pregnancy study. Sequenced here: CD4+ T cells from peripheral blood mononuclear cells, sampled after pregnancy. The chain uses TRBV6-5 and TRBJ1-4, and TRBD1 matches 8 of the central bases. The CDR3 region: CASSSTGGGTNEKLFF. The nucleotide sequence is given as TGTGCCAGCAGTTCCACAGGGGGAGGCACTAATGAAAAACTGTTTTTT.